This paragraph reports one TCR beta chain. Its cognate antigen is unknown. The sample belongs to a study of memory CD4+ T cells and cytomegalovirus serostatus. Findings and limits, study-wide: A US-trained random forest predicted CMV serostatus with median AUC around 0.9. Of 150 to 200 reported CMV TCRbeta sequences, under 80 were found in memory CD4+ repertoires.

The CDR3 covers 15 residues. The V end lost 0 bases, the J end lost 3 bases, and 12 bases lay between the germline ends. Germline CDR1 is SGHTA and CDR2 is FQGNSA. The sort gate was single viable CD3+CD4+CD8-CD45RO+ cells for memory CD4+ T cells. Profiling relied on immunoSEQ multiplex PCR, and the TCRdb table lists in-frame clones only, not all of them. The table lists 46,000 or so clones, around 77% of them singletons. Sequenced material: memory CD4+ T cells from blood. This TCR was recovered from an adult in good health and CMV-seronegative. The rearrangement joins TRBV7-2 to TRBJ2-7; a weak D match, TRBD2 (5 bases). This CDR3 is CASSLAWRNNYEQYF. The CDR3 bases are TGTGCCAGCAGCTTAGCCTGGAGGAACAACTACGAGCAGTACTTC.